The 10 T cell receptor beta chains listed next were all sequenced from one sample in a study of T cell repertoires in cytomegalovirus infection. TCRdb passed the reads through MiXCR, listing each CDR3 protein once. Among about 450,000 distinct CDR3 sequences listed, around 32% were seen once. The specimen sequenced was PBMCs. Receptors originate from a human donor in good health (CMV status not recorded). Some clones in this sample may be carry-over from other donors' samples.

V usage is TRBV14 and J usage is TRBJ1-5; D gene unclear. CDR1 is SGHDN and CDR2 is FVKESK in the germline V gene. Trimming stripped 0 bases from V and 0 bases from J, with 9 bases between. There are 16 residues in the CDR3. The CDR3, as DNA: TGTGCCAGCAGCCAAGATACTCAGTTTAGCAATCAGCCCCAGCATTTT. Its protein is CASSQDTQFSNQPQHF.

The rearrangement uses TRBV4-1 and TRBJ2-1; D gene ambiguous. In germline, CDR1 is MGHRA, CDR2 YSYEKL. This CDR3 has 16 amino acids. V was shortened by 1 base and J by 2 bases, with 12 bases between the two germline ends. The CDR3 region is CASSQVPGVPYNEQFF. For the CDR3, the DNA is TGCGCCAGCAGCCAAGTCCCGGGCGTACCCTACAATGAGCAGTTCTTC.

This rearrangement joins TRBV9 to TRBJ2-2; the D gene is possibly TRBD1 (7 bases). Trimming took off 4 bases at V and 1 base at J, with 14 bases between the two ends. Germline V lookup: CDR1 SGDLS, CDR2 YYNGEE. There are 16 residues in the CDR3. Here the CDR3 reads CASSLRGTENTGELFF. The CDR3 DNA reads as TGTGCCAGCAGCTTGCGCGGGACAGAGAACACCGGGGAGCTGTTTTTT.

Turning to this clonotype: Given the absence of the conserved phenylalanine or tryptophan at the CDR3 end, a read error is likely. J is TRBJ2-2 and V is TRBV2, with D possibly being TRBD1 (5 bases). This CDR3 comprises 16 residues. Germline V gene data show CDR1 as SNHLY and CDR2 as FYNNEI. With 3 bases removed from V and 0 bases from J, the gap between germline ends came to 11 bases. CDR3 DNA: TGTGCCAGCAGTGATACAGGTTTATCGAACACCGGGGAGCTGTTTTGT. Residues: CASSDTGLSNTGELFC.

This rearrangement joins TRBV11-3 to TRBJ2-2, with D possibly matching TRBD1 (7 bases). CDR1 and CDR2 from the germline V gene are SGHNT and YENEEA. CDR3 size: 15 residues. Trimming stripped 1 base from V and 7 bases from J, with 13 bases between. The CDR3 DNA is TGTGCCAGCAGCTTAGCAGGGACAGCGGGCGGGGAGCTGTTTTTT. Its translation: CASSLAGTAGGELFF.

This clonotype has just one count. The chain links TRBV19 to TRBJ1-5; D is undetermined. This CDR3 has 15 residues. Per germline, CDR1 LNHDA and CDR2 SQIVND (reference sequence). Trimming pared 5 bases from V and 1 base from J, leaving 12 bases between. The CDR3 spells CASSSPGRSNQPQHF. The CDR3 nucleotides are TGTGCCAGTAGTTCCCCGGGGAGGAGCAATCAGCCCCAGCATTTT.

This chain joins TRBV7-6 and TRBJ2-7; D is undetermined. The germline V gene encodes CDR1 SGHVS and CDR2 FNYEAQ. The CDR3 loop spans 14 amino acids. Deletions cut 5 bases from V and 3 bases from J, with 14 bases between. The CDR3: CASSPPTPFYEQYF. CDR3 sequence (DNA): TGTGCCAGCAGCCCCCCCACGCCGTTCTACGAGCAGTACTTC. The full variable domain, with the rest looked up from reference TRBV7-6 and TRBJ2-7, is GAGVSQSPRYKVTKRGQDVALRCDPISGHVSLYWYRQALGQGPEFLTYFNYEAQQDKSGLPNDRFSAERPEGSISTLTIQRTEQRDSAMYRCASSPPTPFYEQYFGPGTRLTVT.

This clonotype was seen ten or more times. The chain couples TRBV11-2 to TRBJ2-5, with D unresolved. The CDR3 consists of 11 residues. The germline V and J ends were trimmed by 6 bases and 2 bases, with 4 bases remaining between them. CDR1 and CDR2 from the germline V gene are SGHAT and FQNNGV. CDR3 DNA: TGTGCCAGCAGAAAACAAGAGACCCAGTACTTC. This gives the protein CASRKQETQYF.

The chain combines TRBV7-8 with TRBJ2-1; maybe TRBD2 (6 bases). V lost 5 bases and J lost 3, with 17 bases in between. The CDR3 length is 16 residues. Germline CDR1 and CDR2: SGHVS and FQNEAQ. In nucleotides, the CDR3 is TGTGCCAGCAGCCAATCGACTAGACGATACTACAATGAGCAGTTCTTC. It is translated as CASSQSTRRYYNEQFF.

Only a few counts were recorded for this clonotype. The genes are TRBV10-3 and TRBJ1-1, with 8 bases aligning to TRBD1. The germline CDR1 and CDR2 sequences are ENHRY and SYGVKD. The CDR3 covers 15 residues. With V trimmed by 6 bases and J by 1 base, 7 bases remained unmatched. The CDR3 DNA sequence: TGTGCCATCAGGACTAGGGGACAGGCGAACACTGAAGCTTTCTTT. It codes for CAIRTRGQANTEAFF.